Reported below is one TCR beta chain. Its antigen is not known. These data originate in a study of CD8 T cells in ankylosing spondylitis. Study-level points and caveats: A TCR beta motif of several highly homologous variants seemed to mark ankylosing spondylitis blood. The study looked at matched synovial fluid samples from ankylosing spondylitis patients. Disease-linked clones were reported to be significantly enriched there.

Making use of molecular barcodes, quantitative 5'-RACE generated TCR beta libraries. TCRdb processed the 5' RACE reads anew with MiXCR; each CDR3 protein has one entry. The data show about 260,000 distinct CDR3 sequences, around 20% seen once. The CDR3 loop spans 16 amino acids. V lost 4 bases and J lost 8; bases outside the gene matches: 12. The germline gives CDR1 MDHEN, CDR2 SYDVKM. The chain recombines TRBV28 with TRBJ2-1; TRBD1 agrees at 9 bases. This TCR derives from a male donor with ankylosing spondylitis or in good health (not recorded which). The sample was blood, either unsorted or a sorted T cell fraction (not recorded which). CDR3 protein: CASSSIGDREFDEQFF. The CDR3, as DNA: TGTGCCAGCAGTTCCATCGGGGACAGGGAATTCGATGAGCAGTTCTTC.